The next 12 T cell receptor beta chains were all read from a single sample in a study of cytomegalovirus exposure and HLA in healthy donors. PCR used 60 Vbeta primers and 13 Jbeta primers. Profiled with immunoSEQ multiplex PCR; TCRdb holds only in-frame clones, not every one. The sample has 95,000 to 130,000 clones; around two thirds are singletons. The sequenced sample was PBMCs. Receptor source: a woman between 35 and 50 years old in good health and CMV-seropositive.

This clone turned up a few times. The rearrangement joins TRBV29-1 to TRBJ2-1, with 8 bases lining up with TRBD2. J was trimmed by 3 bases and V by 2 bases; bases with no gene match: 0. The CDR3 contains 13 residues. CDR1 is SQVTM and CDR2 is ANQGSEA in the germline V gene. CDR3 sequence: CSVESGGYNEQFF. The CDR3 region has the DNA TGCAGCGTTGAAAGCGGGGGCTACAATGAGCAGTTCTTC.

The V call is TRBV29-1, the J call TRBJ2-1, with TRBD2 matching over 7 bases. Unmatched junction bases numbered 21, after V lost 4 bases and J lost 0 bases. Germline CDR1 SQVTM, CDR2 ANQGSEA. This CDR3 region has 20 residues. CDR3 sequence: CSVASSAGLSRKISYNEQFF. The CDR3 DNA sequence: TGCAGCGTTGCGTCATCAGCGGGACTATCCAGGAAGATCTCCTACAATGAGCAGTTCTTC.

The chain links TRBV5-6 to TRBJ2-7; a possible D gene is TRBD2 (5 bases). The CDR3 has 13 residues. Trimming left V 0 bases short and J 4 bases short, with 8 bases between. Germline V gives CDR1 SGHDT, CDR2 YYEEEE. The chain's CDR3 is CASSLAWRYEQYF. The CDR3 nucleotides are TGTGCCAGCAGCTTGGCCTGGAGGTACGAGCAGTACTTC.

This rearrangement joins TRBV11-2 to TRBJ1-1; TRBD1 might be the D (6 bases). Germline V CDR1 and CDR2: SGHAT, FQNNGV. CDR3 size: 15 residues. V dropped 5 bases and J dropped 5 bases, with 18 bases sitting between them. The CDR3 protein is CASSITLGAGTEAFF. The CDR3 coding sequence is TGTGCCAGCAGCATAACCTTGGGGGCCGGGACTGAAGCTTTCTTT.

V gene TRBV10-1 combines with J gene TRBJ1-5; TRBD1 aligns across 7 bases. Germline assignment: CDR1 WNHNN and CDR2 SYGVQD (reference sequence). The CDR3 is 19 residues long. V lost 0 bases and J lost 7; bases outside the gene matches: 18. The DNA for the CDR3 is TGCGCCAGCAGTGAGTCGTCAGAACCGAGACAGGGAGGACGGCAGCCCCAGCATTTT. Protein sequence: CASSESSEPRQGGRQPQHF.

Only a few counts were recorded for this clone. The chain couples TRBV30 to TRBJ1-5, with unresolved D. Germline assignment: CDR1 GTSNPN and CDR2 SVGIG (reference sequence). V was trimmed by 2 bases and J by 5 bases, leaving 16 bases between them. The CDR3 runs 15 residues. The CDR3 DNA sequence: TGTGCCTGGAGTACCAGAACCAGGATCGATCAGCCCCAGCATTTT. Translation: CAWSTRTRIDQPQHF. The whole variable domain, remainder taken from reference TRBV30 and TRBJ1-5, is SQTIHQWPATLVQPVGSPLSLECTVEGTSNPNLYWYRQAAGRGLQLLFYSVGIGQISSEVPQNLSASRPQDRQFILSSKKLLLSDSGFYLCAWSTRTRIDQPQHFGDGTRLSIL.

V gene TRBV5-1 combines with J gene TRBJ2-3; maybe TRBD1 (5 bases). The CDR3 has 16 residues. With 0 bases removed from V and 7 bases from J, the gap between germline ends came to 18 bases. Germline V gives CDR1 SGHRS, CDR2 YFSETQ. DNA of the CDR3: TGCGCCAGCAGCTTGGGTGACCAGGGATTATTAAATACGCAGTATTTT. Translated, it gives CASSLGDQGLLNTQYF.

This chain joins TRBV7-9 and TRBJ1-4; D is unresolved. V dropped 1 base and J dropped 9 bases, with 9 bases sitting between them. The V gene's germline CDR1 is SEHNR and CDR2 FQNEAQ (reference sequence). This CDR3 is built from 13 residues. Here the CDR3 DNA reads TGTGCCAGCAGCTTAGAGTACGGTAAAAAACTGTTTTTT. The encoded protein is CASSLEYGKKLFF.

This clone has a handful of counts. The gene calls are TRBV5-4 and TRBJ2-7, with a tentative D call TRBD2 (7 bases). Germline V lookup: CDR1 SGHNT, CDR2 YYREEE (reference sequence). CDR3 length equals 15 residues. The V end lost 2 bases, the J end lost 1 base, and 13 bases lay between the germline ends. The CDR3 DNA follows: TGTGCCAGCAGCTTACCGGGGGGCCAATCCTACGAGCAGTACTTC. Translation: CASSLPGGQSYEQYF.

The chain joins TRBV13 to TRBJ2-7; a weak D match, TRBD2 (7 bases). From germline, CDR1 is PRHDT and CDR2 FYEKMQ (reference sequence). The germline V and J ends were trimmed by 1 base and 0 bases, with 22 bases remaining between them. The CDR3 covers 19 residues. The CDR3 DNA reads as TGTGCCAGCAGCTTAGAGTCAGGGGTCGGGGGGCAGGTCTCCTACGAGCAGTACTTC. It translates to CASSLESGVGGQVSYEQYF. The full variable domain, in which reference TRBV13 and TRBJ2-7 provide the parts outside the CDR3, is AAGVIQSPRHLIKEKRETATLKCYPIPRHDTVYWYQQGPGQDPQFLISFYEKMQSDKGSIPDRFSAQQFSDYHSELNMSSLELGDSALYFCASSLESGVGGQVSYEQYFGPGTRLTVT.

This clone appeared a few times. The V gene is TRBV4-3, the J gene TRBJ2-2; 12 bases line up with TRBD2. The CDR3 has 20 amino acids. The V gene's germline CDR1 is LGHNA and CDR2 YSLEER. The junction had 15 bases not matched to a gene; V was cut back by 1 base and J by 6 bases. In DNA form, the CDR3 reads TGCGCCAGCAGCCAAGGGTGGTCTAGCGGGAGGGCCACGGTTTCCGGGGAGCTGTTTTTT. Encoded protein: CASSQGWSSGRATVSGELFF.

V usage is TRBV11-1 and J usage is TRBJ2-2; D call uncertain. From germline, CDR1 is SGHAT and CDR2 FQDESV (reference sequence). The CDR3 runs to 13 residues. Deletions cut 2 bases from V and 4 bases from J, with 5 bases between. The CDR3 loop reads CASSLLATGELFF. The CDR3 nucleotides read TGTGCCAGCAGCTTATTGGCCACCGGGGAGCTGTTTTTT.